The T cell receptor beta chain described here comes from a study of T cell changes during pregnancy in multiple sclerosis. The protocol was immunoSEQ multiplex PCR, while the TCRdb copy is restricted to in-frame clones and leaves out a portion. In the table there are about 64,000 clones, around 96% of which are singletons. CDR3 length: 13 residues. Germline V gene data show CDR1 as MNHEY and CDR2 as SMNVEV (reference sequence). With 4 bases removed from V and 6 bases from J, the gap between germline ends came to 13 bases. The sequence was collected from a female donor with multiple sclerosis, enrolled in a pregnancy study. V is TRBV27 and J is TRBJ2-7, with a possible D match to TRBD2 (5 bases). The sample here was CD8+ T cells from peripheral blood mononuclear cells, taken after pregnancy. The CDR3 DNA sequence: TGTGCCAGCAGTTCAGCCGGGAATGGCGAGCAGTACTTC. It codes for CASSSAGNGEQYF.